This TCR beta chain was observed in a study of monozygotic twins with inflammatory bowel disease. CDR3 length: 11 residues. Germline CDR1 is GTSNPN and CDR2 is SVGIG (reference sequence). Unfractionated whole blood yielded total RNA, and T cells were not sorted. Of note for this clonotype: What it binds is unknown.

With eight separate reactions per sample, the authors made cDNA. TCRdb re-analyzed the 5' RACE reads; it lists each CDR3 protein once, without DNA. Its listing shows approximately 150,000 distinct CDR3 sequences. The study, taken as a whole, reports: Distinction of different T cell subtypes was not possible.

The sequence was collected from a human donor with ulcerative colitis or Crohn's disease, or a healthy co-twin of an affected twin (not recorded which). The chain is built from TRBV30 and TRBJ1-2. Sequenced: blood. CDR3 in amino acids: CACLQLYGYTF.